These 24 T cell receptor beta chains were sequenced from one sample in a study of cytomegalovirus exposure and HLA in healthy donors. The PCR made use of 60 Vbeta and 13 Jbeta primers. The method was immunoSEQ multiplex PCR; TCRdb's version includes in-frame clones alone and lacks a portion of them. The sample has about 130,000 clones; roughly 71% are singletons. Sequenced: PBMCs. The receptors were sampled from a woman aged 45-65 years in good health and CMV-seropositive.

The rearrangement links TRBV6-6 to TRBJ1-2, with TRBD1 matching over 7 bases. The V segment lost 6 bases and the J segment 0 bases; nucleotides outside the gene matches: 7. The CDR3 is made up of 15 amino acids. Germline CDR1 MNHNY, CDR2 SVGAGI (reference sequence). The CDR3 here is CASRLSQGANYGYTF. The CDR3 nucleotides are TGTGCCAGCAGGCTCAGCCAGGGGGCTAACTATGGCTACACCTTC.

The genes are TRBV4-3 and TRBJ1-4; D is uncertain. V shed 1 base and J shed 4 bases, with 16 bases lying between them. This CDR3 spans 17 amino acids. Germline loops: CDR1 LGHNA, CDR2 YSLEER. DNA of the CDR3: TGCGCCAGCAGCCAAGCCCAACAGCAGGCGATTAATGAAAAACTGTTTTTT. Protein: CASSQAQQQAINEKLFF.

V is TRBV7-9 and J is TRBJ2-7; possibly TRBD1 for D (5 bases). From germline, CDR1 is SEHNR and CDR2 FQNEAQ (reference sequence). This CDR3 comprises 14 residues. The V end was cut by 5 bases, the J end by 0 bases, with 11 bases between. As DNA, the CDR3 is TGTGCCAGCAGCCAACAGGAGAACTCCTACGAGCAGTACTTC. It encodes CASSQQENSYEQYF.

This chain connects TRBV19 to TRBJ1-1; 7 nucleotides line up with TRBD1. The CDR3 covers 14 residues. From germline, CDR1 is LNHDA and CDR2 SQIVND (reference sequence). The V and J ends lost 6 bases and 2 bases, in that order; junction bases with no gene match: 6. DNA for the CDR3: TGTGCCAGTAGATCGGACAGGACCAACACTGAAGCTTTCTTT. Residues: CASRSDRTNTEAFF.

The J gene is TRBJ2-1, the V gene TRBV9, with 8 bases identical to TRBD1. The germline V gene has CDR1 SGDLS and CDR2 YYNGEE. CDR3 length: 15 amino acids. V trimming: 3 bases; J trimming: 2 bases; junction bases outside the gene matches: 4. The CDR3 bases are TGTGCCAGCAGCGAGACAGGGGACCCCTACAATGAGCAGTTCTTC. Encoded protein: CASSETGDPYNEQFF.

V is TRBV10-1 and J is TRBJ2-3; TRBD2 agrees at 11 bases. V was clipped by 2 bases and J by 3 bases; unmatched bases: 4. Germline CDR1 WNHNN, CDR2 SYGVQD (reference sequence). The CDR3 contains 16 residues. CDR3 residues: CASSESLAGGTDTQYF. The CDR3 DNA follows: TGCGCCAGCAGTGAGAGTCTAGCGGGGGGAACAGATACGCAGTATTTT.

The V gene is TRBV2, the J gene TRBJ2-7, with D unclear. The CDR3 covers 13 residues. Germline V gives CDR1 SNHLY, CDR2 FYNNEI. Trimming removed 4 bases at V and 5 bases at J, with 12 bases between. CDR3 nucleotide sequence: TGTGCCAGCAGTGTGTCGGAGTTTAACGAGCAGTACTTC. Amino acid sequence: CASSVSEFNEQYF.

CDR3 nucleotide sequence: TGTGCCAGCAGTTTAACGGGGACAGGCCGAAATCAGCCCCAGCATTTT. Translation: CASSLTGTGRNQPQHF. V is TRBV27 and J is TRBJ1-5; 8 bases are shared with TRBD1. In germline, CDR1 is MNHEY, CDR2 SMNVEV (reference sequence). V shed 2 bases and J 4 bases; nucleotides not matched to a gene: 7. The CDR3 has 16 amino acids.

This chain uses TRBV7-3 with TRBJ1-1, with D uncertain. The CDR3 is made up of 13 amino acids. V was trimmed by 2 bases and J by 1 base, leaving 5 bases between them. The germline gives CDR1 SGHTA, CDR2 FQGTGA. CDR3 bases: TGTGCCAGCAGCTTAGAGGCGAACACTGAAGCTTTCTTT. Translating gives CASSLEANTEAFF.

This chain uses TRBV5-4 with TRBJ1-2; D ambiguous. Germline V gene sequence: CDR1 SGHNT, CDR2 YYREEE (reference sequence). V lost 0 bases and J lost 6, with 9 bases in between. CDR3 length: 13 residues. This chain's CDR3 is CASSLGRRNGYTF. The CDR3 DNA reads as TGTGCCAGCAGCTTGGGGAGGCGGAATGGCTACACCTTC.

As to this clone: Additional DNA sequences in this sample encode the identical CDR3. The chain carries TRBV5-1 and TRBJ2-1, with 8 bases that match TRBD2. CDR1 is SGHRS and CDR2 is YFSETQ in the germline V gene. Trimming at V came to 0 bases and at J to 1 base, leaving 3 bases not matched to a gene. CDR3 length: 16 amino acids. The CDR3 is CASSLVGTSSYNEQFF. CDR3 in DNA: TGCGCCAGCAGCTTGGTTGGGACTAGTTCCTACAATGAGCAGTTCTTC.

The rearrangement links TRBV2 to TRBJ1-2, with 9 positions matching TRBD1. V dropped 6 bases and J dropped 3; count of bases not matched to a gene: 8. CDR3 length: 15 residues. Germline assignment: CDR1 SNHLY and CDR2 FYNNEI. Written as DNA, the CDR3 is TGTGCCAGCAGGTCCCGGGACAGGGAAGACTATGGCTACACCTTC. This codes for CASRSRDREDYGYTF.

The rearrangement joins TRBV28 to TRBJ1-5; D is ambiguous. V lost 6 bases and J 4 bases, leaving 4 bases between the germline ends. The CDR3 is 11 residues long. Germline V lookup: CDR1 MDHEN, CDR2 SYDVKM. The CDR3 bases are TGTGCCAGCAGCCCTAATCAGCCCCAGCATTTT. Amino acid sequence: CASSPNQPQHF.

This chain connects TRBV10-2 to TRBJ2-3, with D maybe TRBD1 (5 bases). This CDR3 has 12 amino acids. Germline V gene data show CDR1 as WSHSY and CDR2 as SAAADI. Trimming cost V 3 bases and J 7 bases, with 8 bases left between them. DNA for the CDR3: TGCGCCAGCAGTGACAAGGGGAATACGCAGTATTTT. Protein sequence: CASSDKGNTQYF.

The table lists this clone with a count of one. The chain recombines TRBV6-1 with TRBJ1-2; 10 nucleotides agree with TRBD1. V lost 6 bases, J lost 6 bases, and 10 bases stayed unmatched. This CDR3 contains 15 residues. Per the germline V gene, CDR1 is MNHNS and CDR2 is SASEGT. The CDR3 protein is CASSRRTGGGNGYTF. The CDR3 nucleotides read TGTGCCAGCAGCCGGAGGACAGGGGGTGGGAATGGCTACACCTTC.

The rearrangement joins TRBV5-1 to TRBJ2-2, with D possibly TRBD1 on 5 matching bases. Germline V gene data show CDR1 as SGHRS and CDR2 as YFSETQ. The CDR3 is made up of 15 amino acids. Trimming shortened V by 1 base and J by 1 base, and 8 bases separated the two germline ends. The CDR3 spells CASSLFTGNTGELFF. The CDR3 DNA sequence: TGCGCCAGCAGCTTGTTTACAGGGAACACCGGGGAGCTGTTTTTT.

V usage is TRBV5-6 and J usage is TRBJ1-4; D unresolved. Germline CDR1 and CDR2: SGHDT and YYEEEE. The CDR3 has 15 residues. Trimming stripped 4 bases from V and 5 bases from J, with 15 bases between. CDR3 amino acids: CASSTSATGNEKLFF. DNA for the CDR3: TGTGCCAGCAGCACATCGGCGACGGGAAATGAAAAACTGTTTTTT.

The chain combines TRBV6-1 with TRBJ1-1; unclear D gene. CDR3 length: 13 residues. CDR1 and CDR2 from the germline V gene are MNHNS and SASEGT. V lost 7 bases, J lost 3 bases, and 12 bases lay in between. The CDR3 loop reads CASTTFGYTEAFF. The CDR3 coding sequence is TGTGCCAGCACTACCTTCGGGTACACTGAAGCTTTCTTT.

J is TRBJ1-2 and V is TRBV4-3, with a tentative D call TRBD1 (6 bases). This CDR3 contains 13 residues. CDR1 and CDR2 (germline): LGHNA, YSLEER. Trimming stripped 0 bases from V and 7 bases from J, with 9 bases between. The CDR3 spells CASSQEETGGYTF. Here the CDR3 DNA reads TGCGCCAGCAGCCAAGAAGAGACAGGTGGCTACACCTTC.

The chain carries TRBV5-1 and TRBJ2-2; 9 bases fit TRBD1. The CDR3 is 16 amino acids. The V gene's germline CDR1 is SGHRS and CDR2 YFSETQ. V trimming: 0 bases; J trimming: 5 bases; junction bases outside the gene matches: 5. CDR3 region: CASSLERQGGTGELFF. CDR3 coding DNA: TGCGCCAGCAGCTTGGAGAGACAGGGGGGGACCGGGGAGCTGTTTTTT. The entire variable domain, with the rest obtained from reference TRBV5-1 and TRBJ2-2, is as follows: KAGVTQTPRYLIKTRGQQVTLSCSPISGHRSVSWYQQTPGQGLQFLFEYFSETQRNKGNFPGRFSGRQFSNSRSEMNVSTLELGDSALYLCASSLERQGGTGELFFGEGSRLTVL.

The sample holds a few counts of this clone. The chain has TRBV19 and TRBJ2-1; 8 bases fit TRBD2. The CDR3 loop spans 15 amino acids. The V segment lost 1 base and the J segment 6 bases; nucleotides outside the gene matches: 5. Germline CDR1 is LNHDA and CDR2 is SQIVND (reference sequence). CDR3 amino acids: CASSIGPSGSNEQFF. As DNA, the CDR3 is TGTGCCAGTAGTATAGGGCCTAGCGGGTCCAATGAGCAGTTCTTC.

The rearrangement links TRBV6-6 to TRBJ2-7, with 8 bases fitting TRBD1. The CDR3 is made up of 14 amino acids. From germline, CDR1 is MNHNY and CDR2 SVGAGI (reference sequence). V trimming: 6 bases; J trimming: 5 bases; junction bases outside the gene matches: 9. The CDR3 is CASRPRTGSHEQYF. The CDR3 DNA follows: TGTGCCAGCAGGCCTCGGACAGGGAGCCACGAGCAGTACTTC.

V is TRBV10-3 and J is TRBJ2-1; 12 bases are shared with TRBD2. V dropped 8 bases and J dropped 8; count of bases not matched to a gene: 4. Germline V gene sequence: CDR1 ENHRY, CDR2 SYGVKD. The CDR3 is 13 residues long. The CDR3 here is CAIAGLAGDEQFF. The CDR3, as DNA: TGTGCCATCGCGGGACTAGCGGGCGATGAGCAGTTCTTC.

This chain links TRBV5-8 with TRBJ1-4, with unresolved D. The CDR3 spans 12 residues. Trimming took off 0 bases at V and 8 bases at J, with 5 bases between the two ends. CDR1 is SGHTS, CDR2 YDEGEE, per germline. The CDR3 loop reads CASSLAREKLFF. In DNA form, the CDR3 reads TGTGCCAGCAGCTTGGCCAGGGAAAAACTGTTTTTT.